These 32 T cell receptor beta chains came from one sample sequenced in a study of shared clonotypes between healthy human individuals. The method was immunoSEQ multiplex PCR; TCRdb's version includes in-frame clones alone and lacks a portion of them. In the table there are fewer than 3 million clones, roughly 92% of which are singletons. The sample consisted of naive CD4+ T cells from PBMCs. Documented subset: CD45RA+ positively selected. All receptors come from a man aged 18 to 35 in good health. Some clones in this sample may be carry-over from other donors' samples.

The V call is TRBV6-5, the J call TRBJ1-4, with 7 positions matching TRBD1. After removal of 6 bases from V and 4 bases from J, the junction contained 5 bases not matched to a gene. Germline CDR1 MNHEY, CDR2 SVGAGI. This CDR3 has 14 amino acids. CDR3 sequence: CASSRGQSNEKLFF. The CDR3 bases are TGTGCCAGCAGCCGGGGACAGAGTAATGAAAAACTGTTTTTT.

V usage is TRBV7-3 and J usage is TRBJ2-1; possible D gene TRBD1, 6 bases. Germline-derived CDR1 and CDR2 are SGHTA and FQGTGA. V dropped 5 bases and J dropped 4 bases, with 9 bases sitting between them. This CDR3 is 13 amino acids long. In nucleotides, the CDR3 is TGTGCCAGCAGCGCGGACAGTTACAATGAGCAGTTCTTC. Translated, it gives CASSADSYNEQFF. The full variable domain, in which reference TRBV7-3 and TRBJ2-1 provide the parts outside the CDR3, is GAGVSQTPSNKVTEKGKYVELRCDPISGHTALYWYRQSLGQGPEFLIYFQGTGAADDSGLPNDRFFAVRPEGSVSTLKIQRTERGDSAVYLCASSADSYNEQFFGPGTRLTVL.

The chain joins TRBV5-1 to TRBJ1-1; tentatively, D is TRBD1 (6 bases). The germline V gene encodes CDR1 SGHRS and CDR2 YFSETQ. The CDR3 contains 17 residues. V dropped 4 bases and J dropped 0 bases, with 19 bases sitting between them. CDR3 sequence (DNA): TGCGCCAGCAGCCGGACCCGTGGCAGGGACATGAACACTGAAGCTTTCTTT. The encoded protein is CASSRTRGRDMNTEAFF.

Note on this clone: At the DNA level, this CDR3 is encoded by other sequences in the same sample as well. The J gene is TRBJ2-5, the V gene TRBV7-3; a possible D gene is TRBD2 (5 bases). V lost 2 bases and J lost 3, with 10 bases in between. Germline-derived CDR1 and CDR2 are SGHTA and FQGTGA. The CDR3 covers 14 residues. Written as DNA, the CDR3 is TGTGCCAGCAGCTTATCCGGGATCGAAGAGACCCAGTACTTC. Amino acids: CASSLSGIEETQYF.

This clone was observed a handful of times. Within the sample, other DNA sequences also encode this same CDR3. The chain carries TRBV20-1 and TRBJ1-5; D remains unclear. Germline values: CDR1 DFQATT, CDR2 SNEGSKA (reference sequence). The CDR3 has 11 residues. Trimming left V 3 bases short and J 7 bases short, with 7 bases between. In DNA form, the CDR3 reads TGCAGTGCTAGTCGGGAGCAGCCCCAGCATTTT. Protein product: CSASREQPQHF.

The genes are TRBV11-3 and TRBJ2-1, with D possibly called TRBD1 or TRBD2 (5 bases each). Trimming shortened V by 1 base and J by 3 bases, and 10 bases separated the two germline ends. Germline loops: CDR1 SGHNT, CDR2 YENEEA. The CDR3 is 15 amino acids. CDR3: CASSLAGGIYNEQFF. In nucleotides, the CDR3 is TGTGCCAGCAGCTTAGCTGGGGGTATCTACAATGAGCAGTTCTTC. Supplemented by reference TRBV11-3 and TRBJ2-1, the full variable domain reads EAGVVQSPRYKIIEKKQPVAFWCNPISGHNTLYWYLQNLGQGPELLIRYENEEAVDDSQLPKDRFSAERLKGVDSTLKIQPAELGDSAVYLCASSLAGGIYNEQFFGPGTRLTVL.

The chain couples TRBV2 to TRBJ2-5; D is unclear. The CDR3 spans 13 residues. CDR1 SNHLY and CDR2 FYNNEI come from the germline V gene. V was cut by 3 bases and J by 1 base, with 6 bases left in between. The CDR3 nucleotides are TGTGCCAGCAGTGACAGTATCCAAGAGACCCAGTACTTC. Translating gives CASSDSIQETQYF.

A word on this clone: Different DNA sequences within this sample yield the same CDR3. The rearrangement uses TRBV4-1 and TRBJ1-2, with D uncertain. V was cut by 1 base and J by 7 bases, with 13 bases left in between. The CDR3 contains 14 residues. In germline, CDR1 is MGHRA, CDR2 YSYEKL. In DNA form, the CDR3 reads TGCGCCAGCAGCCAAGTTGGTCAGGTTGGTGGCTACACCTTC. Translated: CASSQVGQVGGYTF.

A remark on this clone: The same CDR3 is also encoded by other DNA sequences in this sample. The rearrangement joins TRBV28 to TRBJ1-3, with unresolved D. The CDR3 spans 14 residues. CDR1 and CDR2 (germline): MDHEN, SYDVKM. Trimming removed 8 bases from V and 3 bases from J, with 14 bases in between. The CDR3 DNA is TGTGCCAGCTCATCGGGCCTGGGTGGAAACACCATATATTTT. Encoded protein: CASSSGLGGNTIYF.

V gene TRBV18 combines with J gene TRBJ2-5; tentative D call: TRBD2 (6 bases). The CDR3 consists of 17 residues. Trimming cost V 1 base and J 2 bases, with 17 bases left between them. Germline CDR1 KGHSH, CDR2 LQKENI. This CDR3 reads CASSPLGSPGLQETQYF. The CDR3 DNA sequence: TGTGCCAGCTCACCACTTGGGTCGCCAGGACTACAAGAGACCCAGTACTTC. Combining the CDR3 with reference TRBV18 and TRBJ2-5 gives the whole variable domain NAGVMQNPRHLVRRRGQEARLRCSPMKGHSHVYWYRQLPEEGLKFMVYLQKENIIDESGMPKERFSAEFPKEGPSILRIQQVVRGDSAAYFCASSPLGSPGLQETQYFGPGTRLLVL.

This chain links TRBV4-1 with TRBJ1-5; no clear D gene. Germline V gene sequence: CDR1 MGHRA, CDR2 YSYEKL. The CDR3 is 17 amino acids. Trimming shortened V by 4 bases and J by 0 bases, and 16 bases separated the two germline ends. The CDR3 here is CASSRVRGEPSNQPQHF. The CDR3 DNA reads TGCGCCAGCAGCCGAGTTCGGGGTGAGCCTAGCAATCAGCCCCAGCATTTT.

The gene calls are TRBV6-5 and TRBJ2-1, with 7 bases that match TRBD2. The CDR3 length is 14 residues. The germline V gene encodes CDR1 MNHEY and CDR2 SVGAGI. V lost 5 bases to trimming and J lost 10 bases; unmatched junction nucleotides: 11. This CDR3 reads CASSSPGGSSEQFF. The CDR3 nucleotides are TGTGCCAGCAGTAGCCCCGGCGGGAGTAGCGAGCAGTTCTTC.

This clone was detected only once. The chain is built from TRBV18 and TRBJ2-6; D not resolved. The germline CDR1 and CDR2 sequences are KGHSH and LQKENI. This CDR3 is built from 15 residues. V lost 0 bases to trimming and J lost 4 bases, with 7 bases between them. The CDR3: CASSPPDQGANVLTF. DNA of the CDR3: TGTGCCAGCTCACCACCAGACCAGGGGGCCAACGTCCTGACTTTC.

V and J are TRBV28 and TRBJ2-5; D may match TRBD1 or TRBD2 (5 bases each). The CDR3 is 15 amino acids. V was pared by 2 bases and J by 0 bases, with 10 bases between. Germline values: CDR1 MDHEN, CDR2 SYDVKM. CDR3 DNA sequence: TGTGCCAGCAGTTTAACCGGGGCTTACCAAGAGACCCAGTACTTC. Residues: CASSLTGAYQETQYF.

The chain links TRBV27 to TRBJ1-1; tentatively, D is TRBD1 (6 bases). The V end was cut by 8 bases, the J end by 3 bases, with 19 bases between. Germline V lookup: CDR1 MNHEY, CDR2 SMNVEV (reference sequence). This CDR3 comprises 15 residues. This chain's CDR3 is CASRGARERDTEAFF. The CDR3 bases are TGTGCCAGCCGGGGGGCGCGGGAAAGGGACACTGAAGCTTTCTTT.

The chain uses TRBV5-1 and TRBJ2-5; D uncertain. Trimming left V 4 bases short and J 1 base short, with 8 bases between. Germline CDR1 is SGHRS and CDR2 is YFSETQ. This CDR3 has 13 residues. The CDR3 loop is CASSRTPQETQYF. DNA of the CDR3: TGCGCCAGCAGCAGAACACCCCAAGAGACCCAGTACTTC.

The V and J genes are TRBV7-2 and TRBJ1-1; D not certain. V lost 3 bases, J lost 1 base, and 6 bases lay in between. Germline assignment: CDR1 SGHTA and CDR2 FQGNSA. This CDR3 region has 13 residues. The CDR3 DNA is TGTGCCAGCAGCTTTAAAGCGAACACTGAAGCTTTCTTT. As protein: CASSFKANTEAFF. Looking up the rest from reference TRBV7-2 and TRBJ1-1 gives the full variable domain: GAGVSQSPSNKVTEKGKDVELRCDPISGHTALYWYRQSLGQGLEFLIYFQGNSAPDKSGLPSDRFSAERTGGSVSTLTIQRTQQEDSAVYLCASSFKANTEAFFGQGTRLTVV.

The chain links TRBV7-3 to TRBJ1-4; 8 bases line up with TRBD1. This CDR3 is 18 amino acids long. Germline assignment: CDR1 SGHTA and CDR2 FQGTGA. Trimming took 3 bases from V and 0 from J; bases not matched to a gene: 9. The CDR3 spells CASSFLDRALATNEKLFF. DNA for the CDR3: TGTGCCAGCAGCTTCCTGGACAGGGCCCTAGCAACTAATGAAAAACTGTTTTTT.

Concerning this clone itself: Other DNA sequences within the sample encode an identical CDR3. The chain uses TRBV9 and TRBJ2-2, with D hard to call. V lost 0 bases and J 1 base, leaving 7 bases between the germline ends. Germline CDR1 is SGDLS and CDR2 is YYNGEE. This CDR3 comprises 15 residues. CDR3 in amino acids: CASSVVGRNTGELFF. DNA of the CDR3: TGTGCCAGCAGCGTAGTGGGTCGGAACACCGGGGAGCTGTTTTTT.

With respect to this clone: Other nucleotide sequences from this sample produce the same CDR3. The chain is built from TRBV5-1 and TRBJ2-5; 10 bases match TRBD2. V shed 0 bases, J shed 4 bases, and the junction held 3 bases outside the gene matches. Germline values: CDR1 SGHRS, CDR2 YFSETQ. CDR3 length equals 15 residues. CDR3 loop: CASSLALAGGETQYF. DNA of the CDR3: TGCGCCAGCAGCTTGGCCTTAGCGGGAGGAGAGACCCAGTACTTC.

The DNA for the CDR3 is TGCGCCAGCAGCTTCGCAGGGGGCGCGACGGGGACTGAAGCTTTCTTT. Protein: CASSFAGGATGTEAFF. The chain combines TRBV5-1 with TRBJ1-1; 8 nucleotides line up with TRBD1. Germline lookup yields CDR1 SGHRS and CDR2 YFSETQ. CDR3 size: 16 residues. Losses at the gene ends were 2 bases for V and 5 bases for J; bases not matched to a gene: 11.

This clone was detected only once. The chain recombines TRBV27 with TRBJ2-5, with D perhaps matching TRBD1 or TRBD2 (6 bases each). V shed 7 bases and J shed 5 bases, with 17 bases lying between them. CDR1 is MNHEY, CDR2 SMNVEV, per germline (reference sequence). This CDR3 has 14 residues. CDR3 amino acids: CASKDPGAWETQYF. CDR3 bases: TGTGCCAGCAAGGATCCGGGGGCCTGGGAGACCCAGTACTTC.

This chain connects TRBV5-1 to TRBJ2-2, with D perhaps TRBD1 (5 bases). Germline V gives CDR1 SGHRS, CDR2 YFSETQ. The germline V and J ends were trimmed by 0 bases and 2 bases, with 11 bases remaining between them. The CDR3 is 16 residues long. CDR3 nucleotides: TGCGCCAGCAGCTTGGTTCAGGGATTTAACACCGGGGAGCTGTTTTTT. Residues: CASSLVQGFNTGELFF.

The rearrangement uses TRBV7-2 and TRBJ2-1; 8 nucleotides agree with TRBD1. V gave up 3 bases and J gave up 12 bases; unmatched junction bases: 1. The CDR3 totals 11 residues. Germline V gene lookup returns CDR1 SGHTA and CDR2 FQGNSA. The CDR3 sequence is CASSLGQVQFF. DNA of the CDR3: TGTGCCAGCAGCTTGGGACAGGTGCAGTTCTTC.

The chain is built from TRBV5-1 and TRBJ1-1; D possibly corresponds to TRBD1 (6 bases). The germline V gene encodes CDR1 SGHRS and CDR2 YFSETQ. Trimming pared 4 bases from V and 4 bases from J, leaving 14 bases between. The CDR3 is made up of 14 amino acids. Here the CDR3 reads CASSGVGGPTEAFF. The CDR3 DNA is TGCGCCAGCAGCGGTGTGGGGGGGCCCACTGAAGCTTTCTTT.

The genes are TRBV5-1 and TRBJ2-3, with 8 bases aligning to TRBD1. Losses at the gene ends were 2 bases for V and 7 bases for J; bases not matched to a gene: 12. Germline-derived CDR1 and CDR2 are SGHRS and YFSETQ. CDR3 length: 16 amino acids. The CDR3 DNA sequence: TGCGCCAGCAGCTTAACGACAGGGGTGTTGCCTTATACGCAGTATTTT. This gives the protein CASSLTTGVLPYTQYF.

This rearrangement joins TRBV5-1 to TRBJ2-3; tentatively, D is TRBD2 (5 bases). Germline V lookup: CDR1 SGHRS, CDR2 YFSETQ. This CDR3 spans 14 amino acids. The V gene lost 2 bases and the J gene lost 8 bases, with 15 bases spanning the gap. The CDR3 sequence is CASSLDAGGGTQYF. CDR3 nucleotide sequence: TGCGCCAGCAGCTTAGACGCCGGAGGCGGTACGCAGTATTTT.

This rearrangement joins TRBV19 to TRBJ2-1; D gene uncertain. V lost 8 bases, J lost 4 bases, and 12 bases lay in between. Looked up from germline, CDR1 is LNHDA and CDR2 is SQIVND (reference sequence). The CDR3 contains 13 residues. The CDR3 reads CASSKTFYNEQFF. The CDR3 nucleotides read TGTGCCAGTTCGAAGACTTTTTACAATGAGCAGTTCTTC.

This chain uses TRBV10-3 with TRBJ2-7; 9 bases are a match to TRBD1. This CDR3 comprises 15 residues. Looked up from germline, CDR1 is ENHRY and CDR2 is SYGVKD. Trimming took 10 bases from V and 3 from J; bases not matched to a gene: 13. CDR3 nucleotides: TGTGCCACTACGGCCCCGGGACAGGGAGTCTACGAGCAGTACTTC. Its translation is CATTAPGQGVYEQYF.

The rearrangement links TRBV4-1 to TRBJ2-1; TRBD2 aligns across 12 bases. Looked up from germline, CDR1 is MGHRA and CDR2 is YSYEKL. The CDR3 sequence is 17 residues long. J lost 4 bases, V lost 3 bases, and 7 bases had no gene match. The CDR3 region is CASSHSRTSGKYNEQFF. The CDR3 DNA follows: TGCGCCAGCAGCCATTCCCGGACTAGCGGGAAATACAATGAGCAGTTCTTC.

This clone was counted only a few times. The chain is built from TRBV19 and TRBJ1-5, with 9 bases aligning to TRBD1. The CDR3 has 14 amino acids. The germline gives CDR1 LNHDA, CDR2 SQIVND (reference sequence). Unmatched junction bases numbered 9, after V lost 10 bases and J lost 5 bases. CDR3 protein: CATELTGGYQPQHF. CDR3 in DNA: TGTGCCACCGAATTGACAGGGGGTTATCAGCCCCAGCATTTT.

In its sample, this clone was seen once. This chain uses TRBV28 with TRBJ1-1; tentatively, D is TRBD1 (6 bases). This CDR3 spans 17 amino acids. Between the trimmed V and J ends, which lost 3 bases and 0 bases, there was a span of 17 bases. Germline loops: CDR1 MDHEN, CDR2 SYDVKM. The CDR3 DNA sequence: TGTGCCAGCAGTTTTGATGGGGGCTCCCTTATGAACACTGAAGCTTTCTTT. It specifies CASSFDGGSLMNTEAFF.